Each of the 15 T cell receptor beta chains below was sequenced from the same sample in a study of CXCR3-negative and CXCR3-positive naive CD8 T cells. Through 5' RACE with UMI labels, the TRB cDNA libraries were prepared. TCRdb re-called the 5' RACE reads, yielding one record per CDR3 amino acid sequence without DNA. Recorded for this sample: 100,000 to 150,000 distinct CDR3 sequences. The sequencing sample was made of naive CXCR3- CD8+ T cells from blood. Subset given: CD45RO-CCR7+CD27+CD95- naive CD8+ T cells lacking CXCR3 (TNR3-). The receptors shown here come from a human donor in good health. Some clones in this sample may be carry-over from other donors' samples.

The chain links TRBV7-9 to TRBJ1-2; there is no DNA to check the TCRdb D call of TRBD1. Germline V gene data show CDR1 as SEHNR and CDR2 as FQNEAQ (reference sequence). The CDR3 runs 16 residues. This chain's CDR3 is CASSPILDRDYYGYTF.

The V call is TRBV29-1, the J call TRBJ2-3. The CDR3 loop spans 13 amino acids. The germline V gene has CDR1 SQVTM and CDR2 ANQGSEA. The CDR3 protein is CSADATSTDTQYF.

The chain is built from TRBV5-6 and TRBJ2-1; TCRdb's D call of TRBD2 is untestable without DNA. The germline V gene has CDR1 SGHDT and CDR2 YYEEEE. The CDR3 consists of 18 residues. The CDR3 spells CASSPTGTSGSWRSEQFF.

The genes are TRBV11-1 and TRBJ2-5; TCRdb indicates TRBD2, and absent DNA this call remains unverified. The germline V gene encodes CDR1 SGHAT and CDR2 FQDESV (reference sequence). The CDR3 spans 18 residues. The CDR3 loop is CASSFPYSGLAGQETQYF.

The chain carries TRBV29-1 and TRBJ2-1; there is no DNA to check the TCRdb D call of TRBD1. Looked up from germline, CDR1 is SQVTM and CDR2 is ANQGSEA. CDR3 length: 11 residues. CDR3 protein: CSVAPGAEQFF.

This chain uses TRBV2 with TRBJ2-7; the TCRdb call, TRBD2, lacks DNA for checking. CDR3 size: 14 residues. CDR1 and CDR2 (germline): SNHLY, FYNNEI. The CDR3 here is CASSPIPGYDEQYF.

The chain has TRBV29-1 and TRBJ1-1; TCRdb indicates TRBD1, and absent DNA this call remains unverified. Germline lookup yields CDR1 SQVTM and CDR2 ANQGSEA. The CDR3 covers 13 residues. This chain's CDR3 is CSVPGTVITEAFF.

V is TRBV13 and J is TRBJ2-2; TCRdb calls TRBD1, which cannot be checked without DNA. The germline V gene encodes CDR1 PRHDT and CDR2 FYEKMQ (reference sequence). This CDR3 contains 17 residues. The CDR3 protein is CASSLGHPAWAIGELFF.

The CDR3 protein is CASSPPGSGTQYF. The V call is TRBV28, the J call TRBJ2-3; with no DNA, the TCRdb D assignment of TRBD2 cannot be verified. CDR3 length: 13 residues. CDR1 is MDHEN and CDR2 is SYDVKM in the germline V gene.

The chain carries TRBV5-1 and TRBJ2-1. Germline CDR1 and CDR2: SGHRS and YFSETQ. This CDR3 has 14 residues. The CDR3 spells CASSLGVGRNEQFF. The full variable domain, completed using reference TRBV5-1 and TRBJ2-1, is KAGVTQTPRYLIKTRGQQVTLSCSPISGHRSVSWYQQTPGQGLQFLFEYFSETQRNKGNFPGRFSGRQFSNSRSEMNVSTLELGDSALYLCASSLGVGRNEQFFGPGTRLTVL.

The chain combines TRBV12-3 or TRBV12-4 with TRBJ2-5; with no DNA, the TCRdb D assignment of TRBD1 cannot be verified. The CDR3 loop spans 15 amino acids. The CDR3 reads CASSSLGRGEETQYF.

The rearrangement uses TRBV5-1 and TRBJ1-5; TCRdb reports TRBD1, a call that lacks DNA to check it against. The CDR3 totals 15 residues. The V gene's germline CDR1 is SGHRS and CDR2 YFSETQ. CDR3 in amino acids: CASRTGVQGNQPQHF.

CDR3 in amino acids: CASSPDRGTAYEQYF. V is TRBV7-9 and J is TRBJ2-7; with no DNA, the TCRdb D assignment of TRBD1 cannot be verified. The length of the CDR3 is 15 residues. Per the germline V gene, CDR1 is SEHNR and CDR2 is FQNEAQ (reference sequence).

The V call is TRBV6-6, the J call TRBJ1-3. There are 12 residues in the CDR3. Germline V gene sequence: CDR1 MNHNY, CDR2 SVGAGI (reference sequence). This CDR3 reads CASTTSGNTIYF.

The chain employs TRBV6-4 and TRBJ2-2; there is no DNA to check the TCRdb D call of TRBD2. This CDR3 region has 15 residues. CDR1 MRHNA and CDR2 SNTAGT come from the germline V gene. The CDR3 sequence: CASSGTSGGTGELFF.